Listed below are T cell receptor beta chains from one sample, sequenced in a study of OX40 agonist ivuxolimab in advanced cancers. Produced via immunoSEQ multiplex PCR; TCRdb's table is partial and in-frame only. The table lists fewer than 100,000 clones, 70% to 90% of them singletons. This specimen consisted of CD4+ or CD8+ T cells sorted from blood, obtained in a trial of the OX40 agonist ivuxolimab. These TCRs come from an adult with an advanced solid tumor such as melanoma, head and neck, liver or kidney cancer. CDR3s include the opening cysteine and the closing phenylalanine or tryptophan. A D gene is named only where the DNA matches it firmly. Clone size appears in some rows only: once, few, many, or a class for an expanded clone.

>NA|NA|TRBV9|TRBJ2-7
CASSVAAGTSYEQYF
TGTGCCAGCAGCGTAGCGGCGGGGACGAGCTACGAGCAGTACTTC
>TRBD1|NA|TRBV4-2|TRBJ1-5
CASSSRQGPQPQHF
TGTGCCAGCAGCTCTAGACAGGGTCCCCAGCCCCAGCATTTT
>TRBD1|NA|TRBV19|TRBJ1-1
CASSSDRWNTEAFF
TGTGCCAGTAGCTCGGACAGGTGGAACACTGAAGCTTTCTTT
>NA|NA|TRBV5-1|TRBJ2-5
CASSLGSYLQETQYF
TGCGCCAGCAGCTTGGGATCTTACCTACAAGAGACCCAGTACTTC
>TRBD2|once|TRBV5-1|TRBJ2-7
CASSLVTSGGAESYEQYF
TGCGCCAGCAGCCTGGTGACTAGCGGGGGGGCCGAATCCTACGAGCAGTACTTC
>NA|NA|TRBV5-6|TRBJ2-7
CASSLGSFRSDNF
TGTGCCAGCAGCTTGGGATCGTTCAGGTCGGATAACTTC
>NA|NA|TRBV5-8|TRBJ2-5
CASSPEVYQETQYF
TGTGCCAGCAGCCCGGAGGTATACCAAGAGACCCAGTACTTC
>TRBD1|NA|TRBV5-1|TRBJ2-5
CASSSTGVQETQYF
TGCGCCAGCAGCTCCACAGGGGTCCAAGAGACCCAGTACTTC
>NA|NA|TRBV5-5|TRBJ2-7
CASSLTGTEQYF
TGTGCCAGCAGCTTGACAGGGACCGAGCAGTACTTC
>TRBD2|NA|TRBV23-1|TRBJ2-7
CASSPLAAIPYEQYF
TGCGCCAGCAGTCCACTAGCGGCGATTCCCTACGAGCAGTACTTC
>NA|NA|TRBV4-1|TRBJ2-2
CASSQADGGNGELFF
TGCGCCAGCAGCCAAGCGGACGGAGGGAACGGGGAGCTGTTTTTT
>NA|NA|TRBV5-1|TRBJ1-6
CASSLVGRGNSPLHF
TGCGCCAGCAGCTTGGTAGGCAGGGGAAATTCACCCCTCCACTTT
>NA|many|TRBV18|TRBJ2-1
CASSPTRDTYNEQFF
TGTGCCAGCTCACCAACAAGGGACACCTACAATGAGCAGTTCTTC
>NA|NA|TRBV11-2|TRBJ1-2
CASSPRGGYGYTF
TGTGCCAGCAGCCCCCGGGGTGGCTATGGCTACACCTTC
>NA|NA|TRBV4-1|TRBJ2-3
CASSQGVAGPDTQYF
TGCGCCAGCAGCCAAGGAGTTGCGGGCCCAGATACGCAGTATTTT
>TRBD1|once|TRBV4-2|TRBJ2-5
CASSQGWRQGVGEQYF
TGTGCCAGCAGCCAAGGTTGGCGACAGGGAGTAGGTGAGCAGTACTTC
>NA|few|TRBV5-6|TRBJ2-3
CASSDGPSTDTQYF
TGTGCCAGCTCCGACGGCCCTAGCACAGATACGCAGTATTTT
>NA|NA|TRBV5-6|TRBJ2-7
CASSLAYYEQYF
TGTGCCAGCAGCTTGGCCTACTACGAGCAGTACTTC
>NA|NA|TRBV19|TRBJ1-2
CASSISWGNYGYTF
TGTGCCAGTAGTATTTCTTGGGGCAACTATGGCTACACCTTC
>TRBD1|NA|TRBV2|TRBJ1-3
CASSVEGASGNTIYF
TGTGCCAGCAGTGTAGAGGGGGCGTCTGGAAACACCATATATTTT
>NA|NA|TRBV6-5|TRBJ2-3
CASSYSGGGGDTQYF
TGTGCCAGCAGTTACTCGGGAGGGGGGGGAGATACGCAGTATTTT
>NA|NA|TRBV19|TRBJ2-7
CASSPGYSIYYEQYF
TGTGCCAGTAGCCCAGGGTATTCCATCTACTACGAGCAGTACTTC
>TRBD1|once|TRBV29-1|TRBJ2-7
CSVEGTAAYEQYF
TGCAGCGTCGAAGGGACAGCGGCTTACGAGCAGTACTTC
>NA|NA|TRBV2|TRBJ2-3
CASHERVGTDTQYF
TGTGCCAGCCATGAGAGGGTCGGCACAGATACGCAGTATTTT
>NA|NA|TRBV5-4|TRBJ1-5
CASSSDSNQPQHF
TGTGCCAGCAGCTCGGACAGCAATCAGCCCCAGCATTTT
>NA|few|TRBV7-8|TRBJ1-1
CASSLLRVNTEAFF
TGTGCCAGCAGCTTGCTTAGGGTGAACACTGAAGCTTTCTTT
>TRBD1|NA|TRBV18|TRBJ1-6
CASSPTQGDSPLHF
TGTGCCAGCTCACCAACTCAGGGGGATTCACCCCTCCACTTT
>NA|NA|TRBV18|TRBJ1-1
CASSPQGRLNTEAFF
TGTGCCAGCTCACCACAGGGTCGGTTGAACACTGAAGCTTTCTTT
>NA|NA|TRBV25-1|TRBJ1-3
CASRSTLSGNTIYF
TGTGCCAGCAGATCTACTCTCTCGGGAAACACCATATATTTT
>NA|NA|TRBV7-6|TRBJ2-3
CASSRFRNTQYF
TGTGCCAGCAGCCGATTCCGGAATACGCAGTATTTT
>TRBD2|once|TRBV6-5|TRBJ2-1
CASSKREGRGEQFF
TGTGCCAGCAGCAAGCGGGAGGGCCGGGGTGAGCAGTTCTTC
>TRBD1|NA|TRBV19|TRBJ2-7
CASRPGQGLYEQYF
TGTGCCAGTAGGCCGGGACAGGGTCTCTACGAGCAGTACTTC
>TRBD2|NA|TRBV7-9|TRBJ2-1
CASSLSSGGSLLANEQFF
TGTGCCAGCAGCCTTTCTAGCGGGGGGAGCTTGCTTGCCAATGAGCAGTTCTTC
>NA|NA|TRBV6-1|TRBJ2-2
CASSEPYTGELFF
TGTGCCAGCAGTGAACCGTACACCGGGGAGCTGTTTTTT
>NA|NA|TRBV5-4|TRBJ1-6
CASSFESLNSPLHF
TGTGCCAGCAGCTTCGAGAGTCTTAATTCACCCCTCCACTTT
>TRBD1|NA|TRBV9|TRBJ1-3
CASSVEPGGSGNTIYF
TGTGCCAGCAGCGTAGAACCAGGGGGCTCTGGAAACACCATATATTTT
>TRBD1|NA|TRBV5-1|TRBJ1-1
CASSLGDRADTEAFF
TGCGCCAGCAGCTTGGGGGACAGGGCTGACACTGAAGCTTTCTTT
>NA|NA|TRBV5-1|TRBJ2-3
CASSFGSLLGDTQYF
TGCGCCAGCAGCTTCGGGTCGCTCCTTGGGGATACGCAGTATTTT
>NA|NA|TRBV19|TRBJ1-5
CASSVRDSNQPQHF
TGTGCCAGTAGTGTCCGGGATAGCAATCAGCCCCAGCATTTT
>NA|NA|TRBV6-5|TRBJ2-2
CASRPVDSGTGELFF
TGTGCCAGTCGCCCCGTTGATTCGGGCACCGGGGAGCTGTTTTTT
>NA|NA|TRBV19|TRBJ2-2
CASSMFGRAGELFF
TGTGCCAGTAGTATGTTCGGCAGGGCCGGGGAGCTGTTTTTT
>TRBD1|NA|TRBV4-1|TRBJ2-3
CASSLFRGPNADTQYF
TGCGCCAGCAGCCTTTTCAGGGGGCCAAATGCAGATACGCAGTATTTT
>TRBD1|NA|TRBV19|TRBJ1-1
CASARTGNEAFF
TGTGCCAGCGCGCGGACAGGGAATGAAGCTTTCTTT
>TRBD1|NA|TRBV28|TRBJ1-2
CASSPTGLGRGGYTF
TGTGCCAGCAGTCCGACAGGGCTAGGGCGTGGTGGCTACACCTTC
>NA|NA|TRBV10-3|TRBJ1-2
CAISALDGYGYTF
TGTGCCATCAGTGCCCTGGATGGCTATGGCTACACCTTC
>NA|NA|TRBV27|TRBJ2-5
CASSFGADPRGETQYF
TGTGCCAGCAGTTTCGGGGCGGACCCTCGGGGGGAGACCCAGTACTTC
>TRBD1|NA|TRBV6-5|TRBJ2-4
CASSFRQGGRSIQYF
TGTGCCAGCAGTTTCCGACAGGGTGGTCGGAGCATTCAGTACTTC